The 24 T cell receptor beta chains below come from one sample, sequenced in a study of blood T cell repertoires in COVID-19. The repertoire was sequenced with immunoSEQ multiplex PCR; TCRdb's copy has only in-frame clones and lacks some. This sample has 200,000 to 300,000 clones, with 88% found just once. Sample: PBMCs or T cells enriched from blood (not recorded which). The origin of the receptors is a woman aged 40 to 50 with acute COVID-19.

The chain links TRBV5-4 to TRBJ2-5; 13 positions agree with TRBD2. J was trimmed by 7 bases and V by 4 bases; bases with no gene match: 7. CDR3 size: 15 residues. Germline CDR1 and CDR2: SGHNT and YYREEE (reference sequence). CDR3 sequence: CASSIWTSGSATQYF. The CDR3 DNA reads TGTGCCAGCAGCATCTGGACTAGCGGGAGTGCGACCCAGTACTTC.

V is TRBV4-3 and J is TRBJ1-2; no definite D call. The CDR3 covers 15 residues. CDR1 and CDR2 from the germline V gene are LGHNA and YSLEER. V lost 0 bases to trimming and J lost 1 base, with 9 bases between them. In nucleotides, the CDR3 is TGCGCCAGCAGCCAAGAGTACCAGTTTAACTATGGCTACACCTTC. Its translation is CASSQEYQFNYGYTF.

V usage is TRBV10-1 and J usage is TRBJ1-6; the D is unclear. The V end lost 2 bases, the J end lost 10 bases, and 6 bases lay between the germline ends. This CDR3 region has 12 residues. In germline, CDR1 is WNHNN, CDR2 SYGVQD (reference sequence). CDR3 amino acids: CASSEGTSPLHF. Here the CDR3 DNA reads TGCGCCAGCAGTGAGGGTACATCACCCCTCCACTTT.

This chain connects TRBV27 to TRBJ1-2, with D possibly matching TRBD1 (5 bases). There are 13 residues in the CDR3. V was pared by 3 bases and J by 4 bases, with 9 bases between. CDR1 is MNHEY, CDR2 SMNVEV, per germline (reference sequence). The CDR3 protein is CASSFQGFYGYTF. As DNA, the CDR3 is TGTGCCAGCAGTTTCCAGGGATTCTATGGCTACACCTTC.

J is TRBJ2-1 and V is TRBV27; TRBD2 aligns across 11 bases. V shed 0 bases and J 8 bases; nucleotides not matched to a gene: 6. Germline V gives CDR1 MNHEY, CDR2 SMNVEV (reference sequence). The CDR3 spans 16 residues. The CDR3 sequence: CASSLSSGRALYEQFF. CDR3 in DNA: TGTGCCAGCAGTTTATCTAGCGGGAGGGCCTTATATGAGCAGTTCTTC.

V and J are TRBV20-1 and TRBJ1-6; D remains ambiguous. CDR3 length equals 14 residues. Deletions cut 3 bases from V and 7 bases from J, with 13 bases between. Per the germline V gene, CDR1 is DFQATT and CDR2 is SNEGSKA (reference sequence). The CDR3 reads CSASIGVWNSPLHF. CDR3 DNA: TGCAGTGCTAGTATTGGAGTGTGGAATTCACCCCTCCACTTT.

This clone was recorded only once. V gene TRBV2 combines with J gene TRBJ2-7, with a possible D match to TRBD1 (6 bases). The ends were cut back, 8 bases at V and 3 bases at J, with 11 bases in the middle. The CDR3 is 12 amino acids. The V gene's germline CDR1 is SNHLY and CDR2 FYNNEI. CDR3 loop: CASGGGGYEQYV. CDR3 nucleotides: TGTGCCAGCGGGGGCGGCGGCTACGAGCAGTACGTC.

The CDR3 sequence: CASSPRGGNSPLHF. CDR3 sequence (DNA): TGTGCCAGCTCACCCAGGGGAGGGAATTCACCCCTCCACTTT. The V and J genes are TRBV18 and TRBJ1-6, with a possible D match to TRBD1 (6 bases). CDR1 is KGHSH and CDR2 is LQKENI in the germline V gene. Between the trimmed V and J ends, which lost 3 bases and 7 bases, there was a span of 10 bases. This CDR3 is 14 amino acids long.

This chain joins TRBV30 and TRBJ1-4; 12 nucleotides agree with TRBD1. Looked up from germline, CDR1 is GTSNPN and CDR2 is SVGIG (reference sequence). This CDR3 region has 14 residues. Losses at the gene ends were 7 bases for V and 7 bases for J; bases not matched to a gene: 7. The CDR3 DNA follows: TGTGCCTCCCCGGGGACAGGGGGCCCTGAAAAACTGTTTTTT. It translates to CASPGTGGPEKLFF.

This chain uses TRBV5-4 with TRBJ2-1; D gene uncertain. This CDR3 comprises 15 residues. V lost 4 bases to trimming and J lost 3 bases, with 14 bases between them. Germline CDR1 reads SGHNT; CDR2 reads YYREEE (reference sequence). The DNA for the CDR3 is TGTGCCAGCAGCCTGACTCCCAACAACTACAATGAGCAGTTCTTC. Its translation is CASSLTPNNYNEQFF.

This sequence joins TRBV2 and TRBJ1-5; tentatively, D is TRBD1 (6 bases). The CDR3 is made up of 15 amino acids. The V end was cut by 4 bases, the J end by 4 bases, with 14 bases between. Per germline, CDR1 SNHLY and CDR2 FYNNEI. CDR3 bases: TGTGCCAGCAGTGTTAACTTGGGACAAAATCAGCCCCAGCATTTT. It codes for CASSVNLGQNQPQHF.

CDR3 region: CASSKQGAGELFF. The CDR3 DNA reads TGCGCCAGCAGCAAACAGGGGGCCGGGGAGCTGTTTTTT. The J gene is TRBJ2-2, the V gene TRBV5-1; TRBD1 aligns across 8 bases. The CDR3 spans 13 residues. The junction had 2 bases not matched to a gene; V was cut back by 4 bases and J by 6 bases. Germline lookup yields CDR1 SGHRS and CDR2 YFSETQ.

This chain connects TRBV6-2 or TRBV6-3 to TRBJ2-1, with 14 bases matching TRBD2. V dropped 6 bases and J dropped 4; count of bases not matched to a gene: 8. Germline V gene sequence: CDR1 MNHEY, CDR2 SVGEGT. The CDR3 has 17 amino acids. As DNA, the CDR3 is TGTGCCAGCAGCACCGGACTAGCGGGGGGACTATACAATGAGCAGTTCTTC. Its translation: CASSTGLAGGLYNEQFF.

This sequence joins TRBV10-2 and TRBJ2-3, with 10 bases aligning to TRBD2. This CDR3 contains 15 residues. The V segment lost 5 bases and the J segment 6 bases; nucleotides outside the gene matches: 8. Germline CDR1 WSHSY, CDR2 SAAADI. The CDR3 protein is CASSTSGAYTDTQYF. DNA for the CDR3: TGCGCCAGCAGTACTAGCGGGGCGTATACGGATACGCAGTATTTT.

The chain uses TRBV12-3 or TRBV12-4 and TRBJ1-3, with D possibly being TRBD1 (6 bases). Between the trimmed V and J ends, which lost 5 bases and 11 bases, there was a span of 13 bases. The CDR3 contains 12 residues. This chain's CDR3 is CASSPRQDPIYF. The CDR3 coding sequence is TGTGCCAGCAGTCCGAGACAGGACCCCATATATTTT.

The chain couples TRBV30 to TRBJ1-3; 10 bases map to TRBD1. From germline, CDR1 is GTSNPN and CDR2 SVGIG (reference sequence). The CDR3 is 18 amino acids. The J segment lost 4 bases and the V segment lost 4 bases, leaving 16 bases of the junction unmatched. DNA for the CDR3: TGTGCCTGGACTCGGGACAGGGGCTTCCTGATGGCAGGAAACACCATATATTTT. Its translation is CAWTRDRGFLMAGNTIYF.

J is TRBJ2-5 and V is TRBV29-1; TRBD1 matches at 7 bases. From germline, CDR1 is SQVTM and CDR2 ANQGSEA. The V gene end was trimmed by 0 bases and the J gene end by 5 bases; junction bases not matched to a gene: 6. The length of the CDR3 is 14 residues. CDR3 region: CSVEEPTGSETQYF. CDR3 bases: TGCAGCGTTGAAGAGCCGACAGGGAGTGAGACCCAGTACTTC.

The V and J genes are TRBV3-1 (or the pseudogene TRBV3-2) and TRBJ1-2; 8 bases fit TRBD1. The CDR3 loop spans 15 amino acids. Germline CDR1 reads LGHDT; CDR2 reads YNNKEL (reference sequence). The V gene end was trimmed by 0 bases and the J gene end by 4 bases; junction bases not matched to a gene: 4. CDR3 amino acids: CASSQDQGAFYGYTF. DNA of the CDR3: TGTGCCAGCAGCCAAGATCAGGGGGCCTTCTATGGCTACACCTTC.

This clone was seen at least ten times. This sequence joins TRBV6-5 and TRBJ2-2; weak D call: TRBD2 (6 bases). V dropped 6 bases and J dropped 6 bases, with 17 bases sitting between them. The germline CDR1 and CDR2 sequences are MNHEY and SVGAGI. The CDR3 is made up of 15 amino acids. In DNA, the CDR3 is TGTGCCAGCAGACCCGGGGGATTTCGGGCCGGGGAGCTGTTTTTT. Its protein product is CASRPGGFRAGELFF.

CDR3 sequence (DNA): TGCGCCAGCAGCTTGGGCAGGCCCCCCAACACTGAAGCTTTCTTT. Protein product: CASSLGRPPNTEAFF. The chain is built from TRBV5-1 and TRBJ1-1, with D unresolved. The germline CDR1 and CDR2 sequences are SGHRS and YFSETQ. There are 15 residues in the CDR3. With 0 bases removed from V and 2 bases from J, the gap between germline ends came to 11 bases.

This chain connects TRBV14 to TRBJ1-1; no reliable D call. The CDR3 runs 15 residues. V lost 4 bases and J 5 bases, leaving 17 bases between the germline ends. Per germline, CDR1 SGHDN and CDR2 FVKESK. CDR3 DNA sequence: TGTGCCAGCAGCCCTCCGGGCGCGGCGGGAACTGAAGCTTTCTTT. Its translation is CASSPPGAAGTEAFF. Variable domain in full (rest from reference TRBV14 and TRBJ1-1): EAGVTQFPSHSVIEKGQTVTLRCDPISGHDNLYWYRRVMGKEIKFLLHFVKESKQDESGMPNNRFLAERTGGTYSTLKVQPAELEDSGVYFCASSPPGAAGTEAFFGQGTRLTVV.

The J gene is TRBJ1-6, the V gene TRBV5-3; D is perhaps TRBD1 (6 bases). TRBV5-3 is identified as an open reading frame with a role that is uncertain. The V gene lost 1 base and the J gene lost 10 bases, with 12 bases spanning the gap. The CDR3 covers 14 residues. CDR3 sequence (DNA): TGTGCCAGAAGCTTGATCAGGGGACGATCACCCCTCCACTTT. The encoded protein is CARSLIRGRSPLHF.

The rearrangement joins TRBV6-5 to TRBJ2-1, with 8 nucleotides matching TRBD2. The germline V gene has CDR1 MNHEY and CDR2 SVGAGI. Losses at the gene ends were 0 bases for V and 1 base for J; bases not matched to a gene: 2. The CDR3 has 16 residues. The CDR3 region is CASSYSSGSSYNEQFF. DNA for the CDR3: TGTGCCAGCAGTTACTCGAGCGGGAGTTCCTACAATGAGCAGTTCTTC.

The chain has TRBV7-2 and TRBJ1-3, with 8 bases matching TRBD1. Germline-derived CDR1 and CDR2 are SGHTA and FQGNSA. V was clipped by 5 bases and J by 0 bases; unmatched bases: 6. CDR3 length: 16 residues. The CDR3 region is CASSPDRGLSGNTIYF. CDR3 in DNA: TGTGCCAGCAGCCCTGACAGGGGCCTCTCTGGAAACACCATATATTTT.